This paragraph covers one T cell receptor beta chain sequence. Its matching antigen is unknown. The data were obtained in a study of CXCR3-negative and CXCR3-positive naive CD8 T cells. The CDR3 runs to 18 residues. Through 5' RACE with UMI labels, the TRB cDNA libraries were prepared. TCRdb reprocessed the 5' RACE reads and keeps a single row for each CDR3 protein, giving no DNA. The sample totals tens of thousands of distinct CDR3 sequences. General observations from the study: Comparison of naive CXCR3-negative and CXCR3-positive cells revealed similar TRBV-TRBJ usage, while memory cells differed.

The rearrangement uses TRBV12-3 or TRBV12-4 and TRBJ2-5; the D call of TRBD1 rests on TCRdb alone, since no DNA is present to check it. The sequencing sample was made of memory CD8+ T cells from blood. The TCR was taken from a human donor in good health. Some clones in this sample may be carry-over from other donors' samples. CDR3 sequence reads: CASSSGFGTEPLKETQYF.